These 11 T cell receptor beta chains share one sample of origin, sequenced in a study of blood T cell repertoires in COVID-19. Repertoires were generated with immunoSEQ multiplex PCR, while TCRdb's copy carries only in-frame clones and drops some. The table has 200,000 to 250,000 clones, roughly nine tenths seen once. The sequencing sample was made of PBMCs or T cells enriched from blood (not recorded which). These receptors all come from a woman in her twenties or thirties who had recovered from COVID-19.

This clone was picked up a small number of times. The chain employs TRBV3-1 (or the pseudogene TRBV3-2) and TRBJ2-7; 10 bases fit TRBD1. J gave up 6 bases and V 1 base, and 9 bases lay outside the gene matches. Germline lookup yields CDR1 LGHDT and CDR2 YNNKEL (reference sequence). This CDR3 is built from 16 residues. The CDR3, as DNA: TGTGCCAGCAGCCAAGGGGGGTGGGACAGGGGCGCCGAGCAGTACTTC. Translation gives CASSQGGWDRGAEQYF.

The chain is built from TRBV4-1 and TRBJ1-4, with D possibly TRBD1 on 5 matching bases. This CDR3 contains 15 residues. Per the germline V gene, CDR1 is MGHRA and CDR2 is YSYEKL. With 4 bases removed from V and 10 bases from J, the gap between germline ends came to 19 bases. The CDR3 nucleotides read TGCGCCAGCAGCCCAAGTAATAGAGACAGTCGAAAACTGTTTTTT. Protein: CASSPSNRDSRKLFF.

The rearrangement links TRBV4-3 to TRBJ2-1, with TRBD2 identical over 11 bases. With V trimmed by 0 bases and J by 13 bases, 5 bases remained unmatched. This CDR3 is 14 amino acids long. Germline CDR1 LGHNA, CDR2 YSLEER. The CDR3 DNA reads as TGCGCCAGCAGCCAAGAGTTTAGCGGGGGGGCTCAGTTCTTC. Encoded protein: CASSQEFSGGAQFF.

This clone showed up just once. The chain couples TRBV9 to TRBJ1-2; no reliable D call. Germline V lookup: CDR1 SGDLS, CDR2 YYNGEE. Trimming pared 0 bases from V and 0 bases from J, leaving 6 bases between. The CDR3 is 14 residues long. DNA for the CDR3: TGTGCCAGCAGCGTAGGCAGTTCTAACTATGGCTACACCTTC. Translated: CASSVGSSNYGYTF.

Comment on this clone: A much larger clone sits a single nucleotide away, making a read error possible. This sample also contains other DNA sequences that code for the same CDR3. This chain links TRBV3-1 (or the pseudogene TRBV3-2) with TRBJ1-5; D may be TRBD1 (5 bases). This CDR3 has 15 residues. Germline V lookup: CDR1 LGHDT, CDR2 YNNKEL (reference sequence). Deletions cut 4 bases from V and 0 bases from J, with 10 bases between. The CDR3 region is CASSPQGNSNQPQHF. The CDR3 nucleotides are TGTGCCAGCAGCCCGCAGGGAAATAGCAATCAGCCCCAGCATTTT.

This clone has just a few counts. The chain recombines TRBV4-3 with TRBJ2-7; 11 bases are a match to TRBD2. V trimming: 0 bases; J trimming: 4 bases; junction bases outside the gene matches: 5. CDR1 and CDR2 from the germline V gene are LGHNA and YSLEER. This CDR3 contains 16 residues. The CDR3 sequence: CASSQETSGARYEQYF. Here the CDR3 DNA reads TGCGCCAGCAGCCAAGAGACTAGCGGGGCTCGGTACGAGCAGTACTTC.

As concerns this clone: Other DNA sequences in this specimen translate into the identical CDR3. The chain combines TRBV19 with TRBJ1-1, with a tentative D call TRBD1 (5 bases). Germline V CDR1 and CDR2: LNHDA, SQIVND (reference sequence). The CDR3 spans 13 residues. V shed 4 bases and J shed 1 base, with 7 bases lying between them. The CDR3 DNA is TGTGCCAGTAGTACGACAGCGAACACTGAAGCTTTCTTT. Protein: CASSTTANTEAFF.

The chain is built from TRBV11-2 and TRBJ2-7; 8 bases are shared with TRBD1. Germline lookup yields CDR1 SGHAT and CDR2 FQNNGV. The junction had 7 bases not matched to a gene; V was cut back by 4 bases and J by 5 bases. CDR3 length: 14 residues. This CDR3 is CASSSDRGFDEQYF. In DNA, the CDR3 is TGTGCCAGCAGCTCTGACAGGGGTTTCGACGAGCAGTACTTC. The whole variable domain, remainder taken from reference TRBV11-2 and TRBJ2-7, is EAGVAQSPRYKIIEKRQSVAFWCNPISGHATLYWYQQILGQGPKLLIQFQNNGVVDDSQLPKDRFSAERLKGVDSTLKIQPAKLEDSAVYLCASSSDRGFDEQYFGPGTRLTVT.

The CDR3 reads CSADRGLGGYTF. CDR3 DNA: TGCAGCGCTGACAGGGGTCTGGGAGGCTACACCTTC. The chain recombines TRBV29-1 with TRBJ1-2; 8 nucleotides match TRBD1. The CDR3 is 12 amino acids. Germline CDR1 SQVTM, CDR2 ANQGSEA. V was pared by 7 bases and J by 8 bases, with 9 bases of the junction left unmatched.

The chain carries TRBV7-9 and TRBJ2-1, with D perhaps TRBD2 (6 bases). The V end lost 4 bases, the J end lost 0 bases, and 10 bases lay between the germline ends. Germline CDR1 reads SEHNR; CDR2 reads FQNEAQ (reference sequence). CDR3 length equals 15 residues. CDR3 region: CASSSDGSSYNEQFF. The CDR3 nucleotides are TGTGCCAGCAGCTCGGACGGGAGCTCCTACAATGAGCAGTTCTTC.

The V call is TRBV3-1 (or the pseudogene TRBV3-2), the J call TRBJ2-2, with a possible D match to TRBD2 (5 bases). CDR1 and CDR2 (germline): LGHDT, YNNKEL (reference sequence). V was trimmed by 5 bases and J by 0 bases, leaving 13 bases between them. The CDR3 is 16 residues long. CDR3 sequence reads: CASSFGLNSNTGELFF. CDR3 coding DNA: TGTGCCAGCAGCTTCGGACTTAATTCGAACACCGGGGAGCTGTTTTTT.